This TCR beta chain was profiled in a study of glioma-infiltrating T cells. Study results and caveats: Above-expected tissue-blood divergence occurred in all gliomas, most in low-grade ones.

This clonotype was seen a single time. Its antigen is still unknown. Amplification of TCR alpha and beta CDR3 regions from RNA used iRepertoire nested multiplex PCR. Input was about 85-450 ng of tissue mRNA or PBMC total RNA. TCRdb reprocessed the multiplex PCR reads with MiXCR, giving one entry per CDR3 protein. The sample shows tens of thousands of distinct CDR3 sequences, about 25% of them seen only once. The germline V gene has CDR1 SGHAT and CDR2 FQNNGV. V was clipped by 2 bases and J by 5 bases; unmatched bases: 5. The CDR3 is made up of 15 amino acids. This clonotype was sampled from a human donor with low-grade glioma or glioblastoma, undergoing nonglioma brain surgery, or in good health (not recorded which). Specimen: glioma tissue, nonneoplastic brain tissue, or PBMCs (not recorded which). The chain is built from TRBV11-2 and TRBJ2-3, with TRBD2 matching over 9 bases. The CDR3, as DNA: TGTGCCAGCAGCTTATTGGCGGGAGGGCAAGATACGCAGTATTTT. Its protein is CASSLLAGGQDTQYF.